The 10 T cell receptor beta chains in this list originate from one sample, sequenced in a study of blood T cell repertoires in COVID-19. Clones were sequenced by immunoSEQ multiplex PCR, and TCRdb holds only the in-frame ones, with some missing. This table has 200,000 to 300,000 clones, over 70% appearing once. Sequencing input: peripheral blood. The receptors originated from a human donor in a cohort sampled during active COVID-19.

This clone was recorded only once. V is TRBV19 and J is TRBJ2-3; 9 bases fit TRBD2. This CDR3 spans 15 amino acids. Losses at the gene ends were 6 bases for V and 2 bases for J; bases not matched to a gene: 6. The germline CDR1 and CDR2 sequences are LNHDA and SQIVND (reference sequence). CDR3 in amino acids: CASSNSGGLTDTQYF. The DNA of the CDR3 is TGTGCCAGTAGCAACAGCGGGGGGCTCACAGATACGCAGTATTTT. Complete variable domain (other parts from reference TRBV19 and TRBJ2-3): DGGITQSPKYLFRKEGQNVTLSCEQNLNHDAMYWYRQDPGQGLRLIYYSQIVNDFQKGDIAEGYSVSREKKESFPLTVTSAQKNPTAFYLCASSNSGGLTDTQYFGPGTRLTVL.

The chain employs TRBV4-1 and TRBJ1-2; TRBD1 aligns across 7 bases. The CDR3 sequence is 17 residues long. Trimming cost V 0 bases and J 4 bases; bases outside gene matches: 11. Germline V gives CDR1 MGHRA, CDR2 YSYEKL. This chain's CDR3 is CASSQDSETGRPYGYTF. DNA of the CDR3: TGCGCCAGCAGCCAAGACAGCGAGACAGGGAGACCCTATGGCTACACCTTC.

The rearrangement uses TRBV5-6 and TRBJ1-6; 9 bases match TRBD1. Trimming cost V 4 bases and J 10 bases; bases outside gene matches: 15. Germline V gives CDR1 SGHDT, CDR2 YYEEEE. The CDR3 is 17 residues long. The CDR3 DNA is TGTGCCAGCAGCCCATTGGGACAGGGACGACTGAGATCACCCCTCCACTTT. This codes for CASSPLGQGRLRSPLHF.

The chain carries TRBV11-2 and TRBJ1-3; 8 bases align to TRBD1. The germline V gene has CDR1 SGHAT and CDR2 FQNNGV. The CDR3 is 17 residues long. The ends lost 0 bases at V and 1 base at J; junction bases unmatched: 5. The CDR3 loop reads CASSLDSYRGSGNTIYF. CDR3 nucleotides: TGTGCCAGCAGCTTAGATTCATACAGGGGGTCTGGAAACACCATATATTTT.

The V gene is TRBV18, the J gene TRBJ2-2; 7 bases are shared with TRBD2. Losses at the gene ends were 8 bases for V and 1 base for J; bases not matched to a gene: 4. The CDR3 is 14 residues long. The germline V gene encodes CDR1 KGHSH and CDR2 LQKENI. The CDR3, as DNA: TGTGCCAGCCTAGCGGACTTGAACACCGGGGAGCTGTTTTTT. It encodes CASLADLNTGELFF.

The chain joins TRBV24-1 to TRBJ2-3; D might be TRBD1 (5 bases). The CDR3 is 13 amino acids. The V gene's germline CDR1 is KGHDR and CDR2 SFDVKD. V lost 9 bases and J lost 6, with 15 bases in between. CDR3 protein: CATGPGHTDTQYF. The CDR3 DNA sequence: TGTGCCACCGGTCCCGGACACACGGATACGCAGTATTTT.

The V and J genes are TRBV12-5 and TRBJ1-6, with D perhaps TRBD1 (5 bases). The CDR3 loop spans 14 amino acids. Germline-derived CDR1 and CDR2 are LGHNT and FRNRAP. V lost 1 base and J lost 5, with 6 bases in between. CDR3 region: CASGLEGHNSPLHF. CDR3 DNA sequence: TGTGCTAGTGGTTTGGAGGGGCATAATTCACCCCTCCACTTT.

This clone was recorded only once. This chain connects TRBV28 to TRBJ1-2; 10 bases agree with TRBD1. The CDR3 consists of 16 residues. Germline CDR1 is MDHEN and CDR2 is SYDVKM. Losses at the gene ends were 4 bases for V and 5 bases for J; bases not matched to a gene: 10. The chain's CDR3 is CASSSSRDRGRYGYTF. The CDR3 nucleotides read TGTGCCAGCAGTTCGTCCCGGGACAGGGGTCGGTATGGCTACACCTTC.

This chain links TRBV6-2 or TRBV6-3 with TRBJ2-7; 13 bases map to TRBD2. With V trimmed by 5 bases and J by 6 bases, 25 bases remained unmatched. Germline V lookup: CDR1 MNHEY, CDR2 SVGEGT. The CDR3 loop spans 21 amino acids. CDR3 DNA sequence: TGTGCCAGCAGTAGGTCTGCCTTGACTAGCGGGGGGCGCCACTCTTCCGTCGAGCAGTACTTC. Translated: CASSRSALTSGGRHSSVEQYF.

The rearrangement joins TRBV6-1 to TRBJ1-5; the D gene is possibly TRBD1 (6 bases). Between the trimmed V and J ends, which lost 1 base and 7 bases, there was a span of 14 bases. The germline CDR1 and CDR2 sequences are MNHNS and SASEGT. The length of the CDR3 is 15 residues. The CDR3 DNA is TGTGCCAGCAGTGAAGACAGGGCTCGCTTACAGCCCCAGCATTTT. Translated, it gives CASSEDRARLQPQHF.